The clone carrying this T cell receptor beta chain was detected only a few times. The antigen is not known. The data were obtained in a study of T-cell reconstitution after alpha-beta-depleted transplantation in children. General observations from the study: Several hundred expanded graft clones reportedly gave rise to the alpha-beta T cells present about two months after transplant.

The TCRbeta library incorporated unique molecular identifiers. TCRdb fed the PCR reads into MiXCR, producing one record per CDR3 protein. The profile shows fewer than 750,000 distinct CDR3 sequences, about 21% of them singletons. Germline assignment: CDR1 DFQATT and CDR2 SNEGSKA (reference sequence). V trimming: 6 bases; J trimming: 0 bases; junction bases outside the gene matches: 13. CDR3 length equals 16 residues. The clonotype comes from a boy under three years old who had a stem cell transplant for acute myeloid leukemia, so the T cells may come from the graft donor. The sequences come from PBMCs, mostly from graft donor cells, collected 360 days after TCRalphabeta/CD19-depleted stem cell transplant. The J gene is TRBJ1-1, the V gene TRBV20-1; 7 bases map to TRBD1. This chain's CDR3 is CSATGTGDPMNTEAFF. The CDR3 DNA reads TGCAGTGCAACCGGTACAGGGGACCCCATGAACACTGAAGCTTTCTTT.